Each of the 5 T cell receptor beta chains below was sequenced from the same sample in a study of cytomegalovirus exposure and HLA in healthy donors (dated by TCRdb to 2017 to 2019). Receptor amplification or capture employed the immunoSEQ multiplex PCR assay. What TCRdb holds here is the immuneACCESS table cut down to in-frame rearrangements. Part of the clones is not present; checked against another copy, under half of the missing clones reflect an unresolved V gene, and the others are unexplained. The table for this sample lists tens of thousands of clones; 90% to 97% of them were counted only once. The ten top clones hold roughly 1.2% of the sample. Material for sequencing was PBMCs. All receptors derive from a woman under 30 in good health and CMV-seronegative.

CDR3 nucleotides: TGTGCCAGCAGCCCAGTGGGACTAGCGGGAGTAGATACGCAGTATTTT. Encoded protein: CASSPVGLAGVDTQYF. V gene TRBV5-5 combines with J gene TRBJ2-3, with TRBD2 matching 14 bases. The germline V gene has CDR1 SGHKS and CDR2 YYEKEE (reference sequence). The CDR3 is 16 residues long. The V segment lost 4 bases and the J segment 5 bases; nucleotides outside the gene matches: 6. The whole variable domain, remainder taken from reference TRBV5-5 and TRBJ2-3, is DAGVTQSPTHLIKTRGQQVTLRCSPISGHKSVSWYQQVLGQGPQFIFQYYEKEERGRGNFPDRFSARQFPNYSSELNVNALLLGDSALYLCASSPVGLAGVDTQYFGPGTRLTVL.

The chain is built from TRBV9 and TRBJ2-3; tentatively, D is TRBD2 (6 bases). CDR1 SGDLS and CDR2 YYNGEE come from the germline V gene. V lost 0 bases, J lost 6 bases, and 17 bases lay in between. The CDR3 covers 16 residues. The chain's CDR3 is CASSVGEAGRWDTQYF. The CDR3 region has the DNA TGTGCCAGCAGCGTAGGAGAGGCGGGGAGGTGGGATACGCAGTATTTT.

The rearrangement joins TRBV18 to TRBJ2-1, with 10 nucleotides matching TRBD2. This CDR3 is 15 amino acids long. Germline V gene lookup returns CDR1 KGHSH and CDR2 LQKENI. Trimming removed 6 bases from V and 2 bases from J; junction bases left unmatched: 4. Here the CDR3 reads CASSPLAGAYNEQFF. The CDR3 DNA is TGTGCCAGCTCCCCGCTAGCGGGAGCCTACAATGAGCAGTTCTTC. The full variable domain, in which reference TRBV18 and TRBJ2-1 provide the parts outside the CDR3, is NAGVMQNPRHLVRRRGQEARLRCSPMKGHSHVYWYRQLPEEGLKFMVYLQKENIIDESGMPKERFSAEFPKEGPSILRIQQVVRGDSAAYFCASSPLAGAYNEQFFGPGTRLTVL.

The chain recombines TRBV15 with TRBJ2-7, with TRBD1 as a possible D gene (6 bases). The CDR3 runs 15 residues. V was clipped by 0 bases and J by 2 bases, with 11 bases between them. Per the germline V gene, CDR1 is LNHNV and CDR2 is YYDKDF (reference sequence). The CDR3 DNA reads TGTGCCACCAGCAGAGATACGGGGACAACCTACGAGCAGTACTTC. Protein: CATSRDTGTTYEQYF.

The chain joins TRBV27 to TRBJ2-7, with 9 bases matching TRBD1. Germline values: CDR1 MNHEY, CDR2 SMNVEV (reference sequence). CDR3 length: 15 amino acids. The V segment lost 4 bases and the J segment 4 bases; nucleotides outside the gene matches: 8. The CDR3: CASSSGTGRSYEQYF. CDR3 DNA: TGTGCCAGCAGTTCGGGGACAGGGCGATCTTACGAGCAGTACTTC.